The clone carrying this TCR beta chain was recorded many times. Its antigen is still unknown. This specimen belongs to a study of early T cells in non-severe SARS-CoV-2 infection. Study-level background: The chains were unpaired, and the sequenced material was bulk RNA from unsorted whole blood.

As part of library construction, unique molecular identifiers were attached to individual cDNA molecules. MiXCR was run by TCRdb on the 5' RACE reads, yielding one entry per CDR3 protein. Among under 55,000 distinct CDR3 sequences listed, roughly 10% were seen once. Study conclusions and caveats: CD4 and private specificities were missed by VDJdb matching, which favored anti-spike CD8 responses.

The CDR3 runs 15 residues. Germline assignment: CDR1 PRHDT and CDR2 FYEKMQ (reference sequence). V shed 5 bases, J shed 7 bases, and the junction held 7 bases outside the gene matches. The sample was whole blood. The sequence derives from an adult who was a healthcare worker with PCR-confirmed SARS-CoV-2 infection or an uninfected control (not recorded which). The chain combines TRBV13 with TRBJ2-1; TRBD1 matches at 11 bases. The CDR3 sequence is CASSTGTGGRNEQFF. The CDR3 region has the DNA TGTGCCAGCAGCACCGGGACAGGGGGGAGGAATGAGCAGTTCTTC.